Listed here are 6 T cell receptor beta chains from one sample, sequenced in a study of regulatory T cells in long-lasting Graves disease. Sequencing libraries for TCR beta were prepared with iRepertoire HTBI primers and Arm-PCR of CDR3 regions. TCRdb re-analysed the multiplex PCR reads in MiXCR, keeping a single row per CDR3 protein. The sample shows 400,000 to 450,000 distinct CDR3 sequences, more than 13% of them seen only once. Documented time point: newly diagnosed GD, antithyroid drugs for less than 3 months. PBMCs provided the RNA from which the TCR library was made. Separately, the same data were catalogued under a study of T cells in Graves' hyperthyroidism and ophthalmopathy.

This specimen consisted of peripheral blood mononuclear cells (PBMCs), obtained at new diagnosis, from a patient treated with antithyroid drugs. The receptors were sampled from a woman in her twenties or thirties with Graves disease.

The table lists this clonotype with many counts. V usage is TRBV29-1 and J usage is TRBJ1-1; 7 nucleotides line up with TRBD1. This CDR3 spans 13 amino acids. Germline assignment: CDR1 SQVTM and CDR2 ANQGSEA. The ends lost 3 bases at V and 7 bases at J; junction bases unmatched: 8. In DNA form, the CDR3 reads TGCAGCGTTGATCGATACAGGGGTGGTGAAGCTTTCTTT. As protein: CSVDRYRGGEAFF.

This clonotype was counted a few times. CDR3 in amino acids: CASSYGGGSTDTQYF. CDR3 bases: TGTGCCAGCAGTTACGGGGGGGGGAGCACAGATACGCAGTATTTT. V gene TRBV6-5 combines with J gene TRBJ2-3, with 7 bases lining up with TRBD2. Germline CDR1 MNHEY, CDR2 SVGAGI. With V trimmed by 2 bases and J by 0 bases, 2 bases remained unmatched. CDR3 length: 15 amino acids.

The rearrangement links TRBV29-1 to TRBJ2-5; TRBD2 agrees at 7 bases. Trimming took 4 bases from V and 5 from J; bases not matched to a gene: 13. The CDR3 loop spans 15 amino acids. The germline V gene has CDR1 SQVTM and CDR2 ANQGSEA. DNA for the CDR3: TGCAGCGTTGTTTGGGCCAGTGTCGGGGGGGAGACCCAGTACTTC. This sequence encodes CSVVWASVGGETQYF.

This clonotype was recorded at least ten times. J is TRBJ1-5 and V is TRBV6-1; 7 bases map to TRBD1. Trimming removed 8 bases from V and 6 bases from J; junction bases left unmatched: 7. CDR3 length: 13 amino acids. Germline V gene sequence: CDR1 MNHNS, CDR2 SASEGT. In DNA form, the CDR3 reads TGTGCCAGCGGACAAGACAGGGTTCAGCCCCAGCATTTT. The encoded protein is CASGQDRVQPQHF.

A few counts support this clonotype. The CDR3 nucleotides read TGTGCCAGCAGCGTAGAAGGGGGTAGAATCGGCTACACCTTC. Protein product: CASSVEGGRIGYTF. The gene calls are TRBV9 and TRBJ1-2, with a possible D match to TRBD1 (6 bases). The V gene's germline CDR1 is SGDLS and CDR2 YYNGEE. The V end was cut by 0 bases, the J end by 8 bases, with 14 bases between. The length of the CDR3 is 14 residues.

This clonotype was recorded at least ten times. The genes are TRBV27 and TRBJ2-1; 14 bases fit TRBD2. Germline loops: CDR1 MNHEY, CDR2 SMNVEV (reference sequence). V shed 2 bases, J shed 2 bases, and the junction held 17 bases outside the gene matches. This CDR3 has 22 residues. The CDR3 is CASSLRAQAVTSGRAAYNEQFF. The CDR3 DNA sequence: TGTGCCAGCAGTTTACGTGCCCAAGCGGTGACTAGCGGGAGGGCAGCCTACAATGAGCAGTTCTTC.